Detailed here is one TCR beta chain. The germline gives CDR1 ENHRY, CDR2 SYGVKD. V was trimmed by 9 bases and J by 9 bases, leaving 15 bases between them. The CDR3 sequence is 12 residues long. Assay execution took place at the deep level. TCRdb's copy holds only in-frame clones and misses some; the assay was immunoSEQ multiplex PCR. In the table there are about 490,000 clones, 76% of which are singletons. The record originates from a study of shared clonotypes between healthy human individuals. Source material: PBMCs. The TCR sequence derives from a woman between 35 and 50 years old in good health. Some clones in this sample may be carry-over from other donors' samples. The chain carries TRBV10-3 and TRBJ1-3; D is undetermined. The CDR3 here is CAIMGSSSTIYF. In DNA form, the CDR3 reads TGTGCCATAATGGGTTCCTCAAGCACCATATATTTT.